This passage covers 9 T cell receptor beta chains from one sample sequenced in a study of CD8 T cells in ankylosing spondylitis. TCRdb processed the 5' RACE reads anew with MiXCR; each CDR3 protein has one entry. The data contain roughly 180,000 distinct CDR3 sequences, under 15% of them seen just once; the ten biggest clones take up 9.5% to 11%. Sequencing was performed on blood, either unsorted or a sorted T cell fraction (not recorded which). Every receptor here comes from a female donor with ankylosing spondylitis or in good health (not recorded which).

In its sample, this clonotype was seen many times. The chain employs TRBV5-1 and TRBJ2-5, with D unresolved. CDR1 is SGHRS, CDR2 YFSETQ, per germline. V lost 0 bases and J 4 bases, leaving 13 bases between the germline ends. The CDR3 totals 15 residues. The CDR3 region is CASSLGLRGLETQYF. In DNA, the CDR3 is TGCGCCAGCAGCTTGGGTCTTAGAGGTTTAGAGACCCAGTACTTC.

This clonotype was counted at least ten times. The CDR3 nucleotides read TGTGCCATCAGCGAGACAGGGAGCTATGGCTACACCTTC. Translated, it gives CAISETGSYGYTF. The rearrangement uses TRBV10-3 and TRBJ1-2, with 7 bases identical to TRBD1. J lost 4 bases, V lost 6 bases, and 5 bases had no gene match. The germline V gene has CDR1 ENHRY and CDR2 SYGVKD. This CDR3 is built from 13 residues.

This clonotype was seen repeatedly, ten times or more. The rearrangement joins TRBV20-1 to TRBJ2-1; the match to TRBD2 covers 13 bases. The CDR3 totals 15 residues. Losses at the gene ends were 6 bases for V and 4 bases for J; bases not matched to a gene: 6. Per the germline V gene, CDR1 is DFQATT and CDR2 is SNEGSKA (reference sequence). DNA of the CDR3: TGCAGTGCAGAGCCGACTAGCGGGGGGTACAATGAGCAGTTCTTC. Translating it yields CSAEPTSGGYNEQFF.

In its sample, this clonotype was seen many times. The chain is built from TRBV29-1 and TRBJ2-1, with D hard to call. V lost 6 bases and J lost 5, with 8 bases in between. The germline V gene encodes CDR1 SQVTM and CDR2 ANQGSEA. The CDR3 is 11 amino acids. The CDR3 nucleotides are TGCAGCGTCCACCACCACAATGAGCAGTTCTTC. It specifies CSVHHHNEQFF.

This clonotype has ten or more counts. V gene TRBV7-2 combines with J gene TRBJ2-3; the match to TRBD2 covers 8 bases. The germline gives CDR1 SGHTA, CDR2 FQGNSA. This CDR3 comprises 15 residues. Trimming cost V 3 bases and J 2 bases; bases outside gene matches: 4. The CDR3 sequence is CASSFRGRFTDTQYF. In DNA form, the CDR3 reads TGTGCCAGCAGCTTCCGCGGGAGGTTCACAGATACGCAGTATTTT.

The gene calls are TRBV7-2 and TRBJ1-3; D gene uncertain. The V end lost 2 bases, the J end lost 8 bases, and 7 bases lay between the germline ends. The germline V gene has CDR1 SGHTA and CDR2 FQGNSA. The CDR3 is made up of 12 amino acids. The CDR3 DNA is TGTGCCAGCAGCTTACAAGGCCACACCATATATTTT. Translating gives CASSLQGHTIYF.

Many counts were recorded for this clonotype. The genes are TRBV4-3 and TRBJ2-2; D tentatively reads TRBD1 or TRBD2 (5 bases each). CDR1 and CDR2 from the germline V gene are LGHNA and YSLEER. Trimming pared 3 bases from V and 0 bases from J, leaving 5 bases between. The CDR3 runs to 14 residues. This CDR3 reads CASSQGANTGELFF. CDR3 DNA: TGCGCCAGCAGCCAGGGGGCGAACACCGGGGAGCTGTTTTTT.

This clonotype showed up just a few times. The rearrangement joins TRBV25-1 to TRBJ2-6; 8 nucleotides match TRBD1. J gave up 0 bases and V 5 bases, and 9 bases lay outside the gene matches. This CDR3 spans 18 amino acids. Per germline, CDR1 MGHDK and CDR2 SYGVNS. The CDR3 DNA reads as TGTGCCAGCAGTCCCCGCAGGGGGCTTTCCTCTGGGGCCAACGTCCTGACTTTC. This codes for CASSPRRGLSSGANVLTF.

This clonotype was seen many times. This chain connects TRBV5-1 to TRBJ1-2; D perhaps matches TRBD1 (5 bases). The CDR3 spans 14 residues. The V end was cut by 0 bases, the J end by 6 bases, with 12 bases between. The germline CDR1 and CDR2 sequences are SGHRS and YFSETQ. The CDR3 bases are TGCGCCAGCAGCTTGGCCAGAGGGGATGATGGCTACACCTTC. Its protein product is CASSLARGDDGYTF. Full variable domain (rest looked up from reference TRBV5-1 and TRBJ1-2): KAGVTQTPRYLIKTRGQQVTLSCSPISGHRSVSWYQQTPGQGLQFLFEYFSETQRNKGNFPGRFSGRQFSNSRSEMNVSTLELGDSALYLCASSLARGDDGYTFGSGTRLTVV.